The sequence of this TCR beta chain was determined in a study of blood T cell repertoires in COVID-19. CDR1 LGHDT and CDR2 YNNKEL come from the germline V gene (reference sequence). V was pared by 6 bases and J by 8 bases, with 13 bases between. The CDR3 is 13 residues long. Method: immunoSEQ multiplex PCR; TCRdb's copy keeps in-frame clones and lacks some. Of 200,000 to 250,000 clones listed, around 84% were seen once; the top ten hold 9.5% to 15%. The TCR comes from a human donor in a cohort sampled during active COVID-19. V usage is TRBV3-1 (or the pseudogene TRBV3-2) and J usage is TRBJ1-4, with D possibly TRBD1 on 6 matching bases. Sequenced sample: peripheral blood. CDR3 nucleotide sequence: TGTGCCAGCAGTTACAGGGTGGAGGAAAAACTGTTTTTT. It specifies CASSYRVEEKLFF.